The 5 T cell receptor beta chains presented below share a single source sample, sequenced in a study of blood T cell repertoires in COVID-19. This table comes from immunoSEQ multiplex PCR, and its TCRdb copy is limited to in-frame clones, with some not included. The sample has around 250,000 clones; more than 70% are singletons. The sequenced sample was peripheral blood. The receptors were gathered from an older man with acute or convalescent COVID-19.

This clone was seen once. The chain couples TRBV18 to TRBJ2-5, with D unresolved. Trimming shortened V by 6 bases and J by 7 bases, and 12 bases separated the two germline ends. Germline lookup yields CDR1 KGHSH and CDR2 LQKENI. The CDR3 length is 12 residues. CDR3 amino acids: CASSSQDGTQYF. In nucleotides, the CDR3 is TGTGCCAGCTCCTCCCAGGATGGGACCCAGTACTTC.

The rearrangement links TRBV28 to TRBJ1-5; 10 bases are shared with TRBD1. The CDR3 has 16 residues. Trimming took 5 bases from V and 5 from J; bases not matched to a gene: 9. Germline V lookup: CDR1 MDHEN, CDR2 SYDVKM. CDR3 protein: CASSTGTGAFHQPQHF. CDR3 coding DNA: TGTGCCAGCAGTACCGGGACAGGGGCATTCCATCAGCCCCAGCATTTT.

A single count supports this clone. The V gene is TRBV29-1, the J gene TRBJ2-4; D not certain. CDR1 and CDR2 from the germline V gene are SQVTM and ANQGSEA. Trimming cost V 0 bases and J 5 bases, with 8 bases left between them. This CDR3 has 13 residues. CDR3 residues: CSVEELAENIQYF. The CDR3 bases are TGCAGCGTTGAAGAACTGGCGGAAAACATTCAGTACTTC.

V and J are TRBV24-1 and TRBJ1-2, with D unresolved. V gave up 3 bases and J gave up 4 bases, with 11 bases separating them. Germline-derived CDR1 and CDR2 are KGHDR and SFDVKD. The length of the CDR3 is 14 residues. The CDR3 sequence: CATSDPKAGYGYTF. CDR3 bases: TGTGCCACCAGTGATCCTAAGGCAGGCTATGGCTACACCTTC.

The table lists this clone with a few counts. Other DNA sequences in this specimen translate into the identical CDR3. The rearrangement joins TRBV2 to TRBJ1-3, with D unresolved. Deletions cut 3 bases from V and 3 bases from J, with 6 bases between. This CDR3 is 13 amino acids long. Germline V gives CDR1 SNHLY, CDR2 FYNNEI. The chain's CDR3 is CASSDSGGNTIYF. The DNA of the CDR3 is TGTGCCAGCAGTGATTCAGGTGGAAACACCATATATTTT. Full variable domain (rest looked up from reference TRBV2 and TRBJ1-3): EPEVTQTPSHQVTQMGQEVILRCVPISNHLYFYWYRQILGQKVEFLVSFYNNEISEKSEIFDDQFSVERPDGSNFTLKIRSTKLEDSAMYFCASSDSGGNTIYFGEGSWLTVV.